One sample yielded the 14 T cell receptor beta chains listed below, sequenced in a study of T-cell memory formation after mild COVID-19. TCRdb processed the 5' RACE reads anew with MiXCR; each CDR3 protein has one entry. This table holds 500,000 to 650,000 distinct CDR3 sequences, approximately 21% found once. The sequenced sample consisted of PBMCs or a T cell subset sorted from them (not recorded which). These receptors were collected from an adult woman who had mild COVID-19 (a few samples of this study predate the infection). Cell type and time point are not known.

This clonotype was picked up a small number of times. DNA for the CDR3: TGTGCCAGCAGCGGCAGGGTAAGGGGTGAAGCTTTCTTT. Protein product: CASSGRVRGEAFF. The chain has TRBV7-3 and TRBJ1-1, with D tentatively TRBD1 (5 bases). The germline V gene encodes CDR1 SGHTA and CDR2 FQGTGA. The CDR3 sequence is 13 residues long. Deletions cut 5 bases from V and 7 bases from J, with 14 bases between.

The chain has TRBV2 and TRBJ1-1; TRBD1 aligns across 12 bases. V dropped 7 bases and J dropped 6; count of bases not matched to a gene: 12. The CDR3 length is 16 residues. CDR1 SNHLY and CDR2 FYNNEI come from the germline V gene. In nucleotides, the CDR3 is TGTGCCAGCAAAAGTGGGACAGGGGGCGGTGAAGCTGAAGCTTTCTTT. Translation gives CASKSGTGGGEAEAFF. Full variable domain (rest looked up from reference TRBV2 and TRBJ1-1): EPEVTQTPSHQVTQMGQEVILRCVPISNHLYFYWYRQILGQKVEFLVSFYNNEISEKSEIFDDQFSVERPDGSNFTLKIRSTKLEDSAMYFCASKSGTGGGEAEAFFGQGTRLTVV.

The rearrangement joins TRBV30 to TRBJ2-1; no firm D call. The V gene's germline CDR1 is GTSNPN and CDR2 SVGIG (reference sequence). Trimming cost V 1 base and J 3 bases, with 1 base left between them. The CDR3 is 11 residues long. This chain's CDR3 is CAWSDYNEQFF. The CDR3 nucleotides read TGTGCCTGGAGTGACTACAATGAGCAGTTCTTC.

The J gene is TRBJ1-1, the V gene TRBV20-1, with D possibly being TRBD1 (6 bases). V dropped 0 bases and J dropped 6 bases, with 17 bases sitting between them. The CDR3 sequence is 15 residues long. Germline CDR1 is DFQATT and CDR2 is SNEGSKA (reference sequence). Here the CDR3 reads CSARDAVRGLPEAFF. CDR3 sequence (DNA): TGCAGTGCTAGAGATGCGGTCAGGGGTCTCCCTGAAGCTTTCTTT.

This clonotype came up a few times. V is TRBV7-8 and J is TRBJ1-5; D unclear. CDR3 length: 16 amino acids. The V gene's germline CDR1 is SGHVS and CDR2 FQNEAQ. Trimming removed 1 base from V and 6 bases from J, with 16 bases in between. The CDR3 spells CASSLGGLEGIQPQHF. In DNA form, the CDR3 reads TGTGCCAGCAGCTTAGGAGGTTTGGAGGGTATTCAGCCCCAGCATTTT.

This clonotype was counted between two and nine times. The chain combines TRBV11-2 with TRBJ1-2, with 7 bases matching TRBD1. V shed 5 bases, J shed 2 bases, and the junction held 5 bases outside the gene matches. Germline CDR1 SGHAT, CDR2 FQNNGV. The CDR3 covers 14 residues. In nucleotides, the CDR3 is TGTGCCAGCAGCAGCGAAGGGGGCAACTATGGCTACACCTTC. Amino acids: CASSSEGGNYGYTF.

This clonotype was observed many times. V and J are TRBV9 and TRBJ2-7; D remains unclear. The CDR3 has 14 amino acids. Germline CDR1 SGDLS, CDR2 YYNGEE. Trimming took off 3 bases at V and 4 bases at J, with 14 bases between the two ends. CDR3 DNA sequence: TGTGCCAGCAGCGCCGGAACTGGAGTATACGAGCAGTACTTC. Translating it yields CASSAGTGVYEQYF.

This clonotype is a singleton in its sample. V gene TRBV6-5 combines with J gene TRBJ1-6, with 8 bases that match TRBD1. This CDR3 is built from 16 residues. Unmatched junction bases numbered 7, after V lost 2 bases and J lost 7 bases. Per germline, CDR1 MNHEY and CDR2 SVGAGI. The CDR3 region is CASSYQQGVVNSPLHF. The CDR3 DNA sequence: TGTGCCAGCAGTTACCAACAGGGGGTTGTAAATTCACCCCTCCACTTT.

This clonotype was counted only a few times. One end of the junction is discordant with germline, which a read error may explain. The V gene is TRBV30, the J gene TRBJ2-1, with 8 bases identical to TRBD2. Germline values: CDR1 GTSNPN, CDR2 SVGIG (reference sequence). The CDR3 is 14 amino acids. In DNA form, the CDR3 reads TGTGCCTGGAGTGAAGGACTGACGAGCGGGAGAGAGATCTTC. Its protein product is CAWSEGLTSGREIF.

This chain joins TRBV6-5 and TRBJ1-2, with a tentative D call TRBD1 (5 bases). The CDR3 consists of 14 residues. Trimming stripped 5 bases from V and 4 bases from J, with 14 bases between. Per the germline V gene, CDR1 is MNHEY and CDR2 is SVGAGI. The CDR3 bases are TGTGCCAGCAGTCTGCGGGGCGAACCCTATGGCTACACCTTC. Encoded protein: CASSLRGEPYGYTF.

This chain joins TRBV12-3 or TRBV12-4 and TRBJ1-5, with 9 bases that match TRBD1. V lost 4 bases and J lost 0; bases outside the gene matches: 10. This CDR3 is built from 18 residues. The CDR3: CASSSGTGFPRSNQPQHF. The CDR3 nucleotides are TGTGCCAGCAGTTCCGGGACAGGGTTCCCCCGTAGCAATCAGCCCCAGCATTTT.

This clonotype was seen just once. V and J are TRBV29-1 and TRBJ1-1, with a weak D call TRBD1 (5 bases). From germline, CDR1 is SQVTM and CDR2 ANQGSEA. The V end was cut by 7 bases, the J end by 8 bases, with 17 bases between. The length of the CDR3 is 12 residues. The CDR3 sequence: CSGDSLGGEAFF. DNA of the CDR3: TGCAGCGGTGACAGTCTAGGAGGGGAAGCTTTCTTT.

Only a few counts were recorded for this clonotype. The chain uses TRBV5-1 and TRBJ2-1; 9 positions agree with TRBD1. The CDR3 loop spans 16 amino acids. Germline CDR1 SGHRS, CDR2 YFSETQ. V shed 3 bases and J 3 bases; nucleotides not matched to a gene: 7. DNA of the CDR3: TGCGCCAGCAGCTGGGACCCGACAGGGGGCTACAATGAGCAGTTCTTC. Residues: CASSWDPTGGYNEQFF.

This clonotype was detected only a few times. V usage is TRBV28 and J usage is TRBJ1-2, with D unresolved. CDR1 is MDHEN, CDR2 SYDVKM, per germline. Trimming pared 7 bases from V and 7 bases from J, leaving 13 bases between. The CDR3 is made up of 12 amino acids. This chain's CDR3 is CASKEVSAGYTF. For the CDR3, the DNA is TGTGCCAGCAAAGAAGTGTCGGCTGGCTACACCTTC.